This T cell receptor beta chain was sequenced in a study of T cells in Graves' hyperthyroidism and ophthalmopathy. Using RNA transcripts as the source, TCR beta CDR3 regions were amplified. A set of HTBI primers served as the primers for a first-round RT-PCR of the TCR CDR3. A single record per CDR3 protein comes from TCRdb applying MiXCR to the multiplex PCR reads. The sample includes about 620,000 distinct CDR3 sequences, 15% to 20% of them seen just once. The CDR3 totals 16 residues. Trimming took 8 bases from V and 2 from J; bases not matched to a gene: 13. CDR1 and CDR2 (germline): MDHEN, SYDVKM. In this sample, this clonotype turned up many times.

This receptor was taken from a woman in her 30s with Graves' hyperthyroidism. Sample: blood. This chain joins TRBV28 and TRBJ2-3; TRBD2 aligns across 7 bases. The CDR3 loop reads CASGASGWDPTDTQYF. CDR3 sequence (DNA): TGTGCCAGCGGGGCTAGCGGATGGGACCCCACAGATACGCAGTATTTT.